This TCR beta chain was identified in a study of response to subunit inactivated influenza vaccine. General study results and limits: It was suggested by the authors that few new T cells are recruited by each seasonal influenza vaccination.

Details on this clonotype: No antigen is known for it.

Germline V gene data show CDR1 as ENHRY and CDR2 as SYGVKD. After removal of 6 bases from V and 0 bases from J, the junction contained 4 bases not matched to a gene. This CDR3 comprises 14 residues. TCRdb reprocessed the RT-PCR reads via MiXCR and lists one record per CDR3 protein. This repertoire shows hundreds of thousands of distinct CDR3 sequences, about 15% found once; its top ten account for less than 7%. Source: PBMCs from blood, taken 14 days before vaccination. The V call is TRBV10-3, the J call TRBJ1-2, with 7 bases fitting TRBD1. This receptor was identified in a man aged 50 to 60 who received an inactivated influenza vaccine. DNA for the CDR3: TGTGCCATCAGAGGGGACAGTTCTAACTATGGCTACACCTTC. This gives the protein CAIRGDSSNYGYTF.